A selection of T cell receptor beta chains follows, all from one sample in a study of shared clonotypes between healthy human individuals. Assay used: immunoSEQ multiplex PCR; TCRdb lists only in-frame clones, some missing. The sample lists roughly 1,500,000 clones, roughly 98% occurring once. The sequenced material came from naive CD4+ T cells sorted from blood. The receptors shown here come from a man younger than 45 in good health. The CDR3 runs from the conserved cysteine through the conserved F or W. A D gene is named only where the DNA matches it firmly. Size values are once, few and many counts, or a class for expanded clones, and some rows have none.

>.|.|TRBJ2-7|TRBV11-2
TGTGCCAGCAGCTTAGGAGGGACCTACGAGCAGTACTTC
CASSLGGTYEQYF
>.|TRBD1|TRBJ2-5|TRBV5-8
TGTGCCAGCAGCCGAAGGACAGGGCCAGAGACCCAGTACTTC
CASSRRTGPETQYF
>.|.|TRBJ1-1|TRBV27
TGTGCCAGCAGTTTAGGAGCACCGAGGACTGAAGCTTTCTTT
CASSLGAPRTEAFF
>.|TRBD2|TRBJ2-7|TRBV5-5
TGTGCCAGCAGCCTGACTAGCGGGACCTACGAGCAGTACTTC
CASSLTSGTYEQYF
>.|TRBD1|TRBJ1-5|TRBV28
TGTGCCAGCATAGCAAGGGACAGGGACAATCAGCCCCAGCATTTT
CASIARDRDNQPQHF
>.|.|TRBJ2-4|TRBV29-1
TGCAGCGTTGGTGGGGGCAGGAACATTCAGTACTTC
CSVGGGRNIQYF
>once|TRBD1|TRBJ1-4|TRBV7-2
TGTGCCAGCAGCTTAGGCCACGGGACAGTTAATGAAAAACTGTTTTTT
CASSLGHGTVNEKLFF
>.|.|TRBJ1-5|TRBV7-8
TGTGCCAGCAGCGTTAGATGGGGGGAGGATCAGCCCCAGCATTTT
CASSVRWGEDQPQHF
>.|TRBD1|TRBJ2-1|TRBV20-1
TGCAGTGCCCAGGGGGTTTGGCAGTTCTTC
CSAQGVWQFF
>.|TRBD2|TRBJ2-5|TRBV5-1
TGCGCCAGCAGCCTAGGGACTAGCGATCAAGAGACCCAGTACTTC
CASSLGTSDQETQYF
>.|TRBD2|TRBJ2-7|TRBV10-3
TGTGCCATCAGTGAGGGACTAGCGGGATACGAGCAGTACTTC
CAISEGLAGYEQYF
>.|.|TRBJ2-7|TRBV2
TGTGCCAGCAGTGAAGTGGCGACGGTGGTCTACGAGCAGTACTTC
CASSEVATVVYEQYF
>once|TRBD2|TRBJ2-5|TRBV15
TGTGCCACCAGCGGCCTAGCGGGAGGCGAAGAGACCCAGTACTTC
CATSGLAGGEETQYF
>.|.|TRBJ1-5|TRBV18
TGTGCCAGCTCACCTCAGTCTCCGGGGAAGGAAAATCAGCCCCAGCATTTT
CASSPQSPGKENQPQHF
>.|TRBD2|TRBJ2-3|TRBV5-1
TGCGCCAGCAGCTTGGAGCTAGCGGGAGCAGATACGCAGTATTTT
CASSLELAGADTQYF
>.|.|TRBJ1-2|TRBV5-6
TGTGCCAGCAGCTTGGCCTCGCGGGCGATCTATGGCTACACCTTC
CASSLASRAIYGYTF
>.|TRBD2|TRBJ2-3|TRBV18
TGTGCCAGCTCACCCCTGCAGTCCGTAGCGGGCAGTTTTAATACGCAGTATTTT
CASSPLQSVAGSFNTQYF
>.|.|TRBJ2-7|TRBV7-2
TGTGCCAGCAGCTTAGTTGCTCGGGATTACGAGCAGTACTTC
CASSLVARDYEQYF
>.|TRBD2|TRBJ2-3|TRBV7-2
TGTGCCAGCAGCTTTTGGGTCCTGAGCGGGAGTACAGATACGCAGTATTTT
CASSFWVLSGSTDTQYF
>.|.|TRBJ1-5|TRBV6-5
TGTGCCAGCAGCAACGGGCAAGCCCTCAATCAGCCCCAGCATTTT
CASSNGQALNQPQHF
>.|TRBD1|TRBJ2-2|TRBV5-1
TGCGCCAGCACCCCCGTGACAGGGCTTGTTGGCGGGGAGCTGTTTTTT
CASTPVTGLVGGELFF
>.|.|TRBJ1-2|TRBV7-9
TGTGCCAGCAGCTTAGCGGAGACAGAGCGAATATATGGCTACACCTTC
CASSLAETERIYGYTF
>.|TRBD1|TRBJ2-1|TRBV10-3
TGTGCCATCAGGACCGGGACAGGAGCCTACAATGAGCAGTTCTTC
CAIRTGTGAYNEQFF
>.|TRBD2|TRBJ2-3|TRBV9
TGTGCCAGCAGCGTATCAGCGGGAGAAAGCACAGATACGCAGTATTTT
CASSVSAGESTDTQYF
>.|.|TRBJ2-2|TRBV7-3
TGTGCCAGCAGGGTGAGCACAGGCGGGGAGCTGTTTTTT
CASRVSTGGELFF
>.|TRBD2|TRBJ2-4|TRBV11-2
TGTGCCAGCAGCCCTATAGCGGGAGGTGGGAACATTCAGTACTTC
CASSPIAGGGNIQYF
>.|.|TRBJ1-5|TRBV7-8
TGTGCCAGCGGGGGACCCAATCAGCCCCAGCATTTT
CASGGPNQPQHF
>once|.|TRBJ1-2|TRBV27
TGTGCCAGCAGTTTATACCCGACCCAGGGTTCATCCTATGGCTACACCTTC
CASSLYPTQGSSYGYTF
>.|TRBD2|TRBJ2-1|TRBV19
TGTGCCATTTCCCGGAGGGCAGGCGGGAGGGCTAATGACGAGCAGTTCTTC
CAISRRAGGRANDEQFF
>.|.|TRBJ2-1|TRBV27
TGTGCCAGCAGTTCCCCCGTTCGGCTATCCTCCTACAATGAGCAGTTCTTC
CASSSPVRLSSYNEQFF
>.|.|TRBJ1-4|TRBV18
TGTGCCAGCTCACCTAACAGGGACGGTGAAAAACTGTTTTTT
CASSPNRDGEKLFF
>.|TRBD1|TRBJ2-7|TRBV5-1
TGCGCCAGCACTCCAGGGGGCGAGTCCCCCTACGAGCAGTACTTC
CASTPGGESPYEQYF
>once|.|TRBJ2-5|TRBV10-3
TGTGCCATCAGTGAGTCAAGGGGCCCAGAGACCCAGTACTTC
CAISESRGPETQYF
>.|.|TRBJ1-5|TRBV30
TGTGCCTGGAATTCAGGGGCAGCTCAGCCCCAGCATTTT
CAWNSGAAQPQHF